A selection of T cell receptor beta chains follows, all from one sample in a study of beta chain features in type 1 diabetes. Sequencing used immunoSEQ multiplex PCR; TCRdb keeps in-frame clones, though not all of them. Here the sample spans under 130,000 clones, under 30% being singletons. The sample taken for sequencing was central memory CD4+ T cells from blood. The receptors come from a woman in her late teens or twenties with type 1 diabetes. The CDR3 runs from the conserved cysteine through the conserved F or W. Fields, in order: clone size, J gene, CDR3 length, V gene, D gene, CDR3 DNA, CDR3 protein. A D gene is named only where the DNA matches it firmly. Size values are once, few and many counts, or a class for expanded clones, and some rows have none.

-,TRBJ2-7,12,TRBV7-9,-,TGTGCCAGCAGCTTAGTAGTCGGGGAGCAGTACTTC,CASSLVVGEQYF
few,TRBJ2-3,16,TRBV5-1,TRBD2,TGCGCCAGCACCCCAGGCTCGGGCGGGAGGGAGGAAACGCAGTATTTT,CASTPGSGGREETQYF
-,TRBJ2-5,14,TRBV7-2,TRBD2,TGTGCCAGCAGCCTCGGACTAGACAGAGAGACCCAGTACTTC,CASSLGLDRETQYF
-,TRBJ1-5,16,TRBV18,-,TGTGCCAGCTCACCGTCCAGGGCGGATGGCAATCAGCCCCAGCATTTT,CASSPSRADGNQPQHF
-,TRBJ2-5,16,TRBV7-3,TRBD2,TGTGCCAGCAGCTTCGGTAGCGGGAGGATCAAAGAGACCCAGTACTTC,CASSFGSGRIKETQYF
few,TRBJ2-7,11,TRBV20-1,-,TGCAGTGCTAGGCCCGGGGGCGAGCAGTACTTC,CSARPGGEQYF
-,TRBJ1-1,14,TRBV19,TRBD1,TGTGCCAGTAGTACGGGACAGGGCAGCACTGAAGCTTTCTTT,CASSTGQGSTEAFF
once,TRBJ1-5,14,TRBV19,-,TGTGCCAGTCGGGGGGGGCAGGGGAGTTGGCCCCAGCATTTT,CASRGGQGSWPQHF
few,TRBJ1-2,13,TRBV5-1,TRBD1,TGCGCCAGCAGCATGGGACAGGGTGGCGGCTACACCTTC,CASSMGQGGGYTF
-,TRBJ1-6,13,TRBV27,-,TGTGCCAGCAGTTCGTCGACAGTATCACCCCTCCACTTT,CASSSSTVSPLHF
-,TRBJ2-5,16,TRBV28,TRBD2,TGTGCCAGCAGTAGACTAGCGGGACGGGAACAAGAGACCCAGTACTTC,CASSRLAGREQETQYF
-,TRBJ1-1,14,TRBV2,TRBD1,TGTGCCAGCAGTGCCGGGACAGGGGACACTGAAGCTTTCTTT,CASSAGTGDTEAFF
-,TRBJ2-4,14,TRBV4-3,-,TGCGCCAGCAGCCAAGATGGACAGCAAAACATTCAGTACTTC,CASSQDGQQNIQYF
few,TRBJ2-3,16,TRBV5-1,TRBD2,TGCGCCAGCAGCTCTTTGGGAGCGGGAGCGGGAGATACGCAGTATTTT,CASSSLGAGAGDTQYF
-,TRBJ1-3,14,TRBV5-4,-,TGTGCCAGCAGCTTGTGGGCAACTGGAAACACCATATATTTT,CASSLWATGNTIYF
-,TRBJ1-4,15,TRBV7-2,TRBD1,TGTGCCAGCAGCTCCCGGGACAGCAGAAATGAAAAACTGTTTTTT,CASSSRDSRNEKLFF
few,TRBJ2-3,14,TRBV27,-,TGTGCCAGCAGTTTACGGCCGCGGGCAGATACGCAGTATTTT,CASSLRPRADTQYF
-,TRBJ2-3,18,TRBV10-3,TRBD2,TGTGCCATCAGTGAGCCCCAGACTAGCGGGCGGGACACAGATACGCAGTATTTT,CAISEPQTSGRDTDTQYF
-,TRBJ2-3,14,TRBV7-6,-,TGTGCCAGCAGCTTAGCCAAACTTGAAGATACGCAGTATTTT,CASSLAKLEDTQYF
many,TRBJ1-2,14,TRBV5-1,TRBD1,TGCGCCAGCAGCTTGGCGGGGGACAGAGATGGCTACACCTTC,CASSLAGDRDGYTF
-,TRBJ1-2,15,TRBV10-2,-,TGCGCCAGCAGCCCTATCCAGACAGGCACCTATGGCTACACCTTC,CASSPIQTGTYGYTF
few,TRBJ2-5,13,TRBV7-3,-,TGTGCCAGCAGCTTAAGCAATGAGGAGACCCAGTACTTC,CASSLSNEETQYF
-,TRBJ2-3,15,TRBV29-1,TRBD1,TGCAGCGCCATTGGAGCGAGACAGGGTTCAGATACGCAGTATTTT,CSAIGARQGSDTQYF
few,TRBJ1-2,14,TRBV7-2,-,TGTGCCAGCAGCTTAGTAGCTATTAACTATGGCTACACCTTC,CASSLVAINYGYTF
few,TRBJ2-6,17,TRBV19,TRBD2,TGTGCCAGTAGTAAAGAGCGGGGGACCTCTGGGGCCAACGTCCTGACTTTC,CASSKERGTSGANVLTF
few,TRBJ1-2,13,TRBV18,TRBD1,TGTGCCAGCTCAGAAGGACAGGTGGAGGGCTACACCTTC,CASSEGQVEGYTF
-,TRBJ2-5,14,TRBV2,TRBD1,TGTGCCAGCAGCAAACAGGGGACCCAAGAGACCCAGTACTTC,CASSKQGTQETQYF
-,TRBJ2-1,15,TRBV5-1,TRBD2,TGCGCCAGCAGCTTGGGGGACTATGTCTACAATGAGCAGTTCTTC,CASSLGDYVYNEQFF
few,TRBJ2-2,16,TRBV30,TRBD2,TGTGCCTGGAAACTAGCGGGAGGCGGAAACACCGGGGAGCTGTTTTTT,CAWKLAGGGNTGELFF